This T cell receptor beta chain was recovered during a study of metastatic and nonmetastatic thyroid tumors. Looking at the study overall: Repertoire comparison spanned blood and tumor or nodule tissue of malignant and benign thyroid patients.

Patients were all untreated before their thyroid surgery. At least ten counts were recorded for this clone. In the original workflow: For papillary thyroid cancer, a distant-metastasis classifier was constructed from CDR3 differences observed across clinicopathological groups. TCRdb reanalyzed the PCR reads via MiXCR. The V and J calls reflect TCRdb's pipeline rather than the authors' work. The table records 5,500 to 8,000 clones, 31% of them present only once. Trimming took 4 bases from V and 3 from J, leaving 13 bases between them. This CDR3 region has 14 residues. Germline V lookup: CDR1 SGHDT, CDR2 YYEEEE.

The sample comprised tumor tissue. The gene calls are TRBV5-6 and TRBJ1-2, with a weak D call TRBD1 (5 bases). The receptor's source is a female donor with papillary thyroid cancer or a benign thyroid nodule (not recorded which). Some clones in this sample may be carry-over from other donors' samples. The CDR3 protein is CASSLGRGDYGYTF. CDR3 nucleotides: TGTGCCAGCAGCCTAGGGAGGGGTGACTATGGCTACACCTTC.